This entry describes one T cell receptor (beta chain). Its antigen is currently unknown. Amplification used 60 Vbeta primers and 13 Jbeta primers. Profiled with immunoSEQ multiplex PCR; TCRdb holds only in-frame clones, not every one. Among approximately 170,000 clones listed, under 70% were seen once. Germline V gives CDR1 SGHTA, CDR2 FQGNSA. Trimming shortened V by 2 bases and J by 3 bases, and 11 bases separated the two germline ends. This CDR3 is 15 amino acids long. The data were obtained in a study of cytomegalovirus exposure and HLA in healthy donors. For the study at large: Researchers previously reported finding roughly 120 million unique TCR beta sequences from 150 million to 200 million T cells. Study findings and constraints: Later analysis suggested most CMV-associated TCR beta chains were HLA-restricted. Indistinguishable V segments such as TRBV6-2 and TRBV6-3 were excluded. For TCR beta chains, V- and J-gene trimming was later linked to a missense DCLRE1C variant.

Sequencing used PBMCs. This clonotype originated in a woman between 40 and 50 years old in good health and CMV-seropositive. The chain is built from TRBV7-2 and TRBJ1-5, with D hard to call. The CDR3: CASSLISGNNQPQHF. CDR3 nucleotide sequence: TGTGCCAGCAGCTTAATCTCAGGAAACAATCAGCCCCAGCATTTT.